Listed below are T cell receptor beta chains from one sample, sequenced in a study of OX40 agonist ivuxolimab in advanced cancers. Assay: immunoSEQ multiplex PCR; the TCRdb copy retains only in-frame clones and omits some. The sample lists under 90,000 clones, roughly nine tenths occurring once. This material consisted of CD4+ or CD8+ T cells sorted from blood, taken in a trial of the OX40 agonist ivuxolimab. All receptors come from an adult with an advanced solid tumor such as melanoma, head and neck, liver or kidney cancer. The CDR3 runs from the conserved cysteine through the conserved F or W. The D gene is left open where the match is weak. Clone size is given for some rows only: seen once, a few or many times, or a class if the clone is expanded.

CDR3 protein: CASSVEFSDTQYF
CDR3 DNA: TGTGCCAGCAGTGTAGAGTTTTCGGATACGCAGTATTTT
V gene: TRBV6-4
D gene: -
J gene: TRBJ2-3
clone size: -

CDR3 protein: CASSYQDRVSEAFF
CDR3 DNA: TGTGCCAGCAGTTATCAAGACAGGGTCTCTGAAGCTTTCTTT
V gene: TRBV6-6
D gene: TRBD1
J gene: TRBJ1-1
clone size: few

CDR3 protein: CAIRKTGGSYNEQFF
CDR3 DNA: TGTGCCATCAGAAAGACAGGGGGCTCCTACAATGAGCAGTTCTTC
V gene: TRBV10-3
D gene: TRBD1
J gene: TRBJ2-1
clone size: once

CDR3 protein: CASSPSDFNTGELFF
CDR3 DNA: TGTGCCAGCAGCCCCTCGGACTTTAACACCGGGGAGCTGTTTTTT
V gene: TRBV7-3
D gene: -
J gene: TRBJ2-2
clone size: -

CDR3 protein: CASSPYQGQGGTQYF
CDR3 DNA: TGTGCCAGCTCACCATATCAAGGACAGGGTGGGACCCAGTACTTC
V gene: TRBV18
D gene: TRBD1
J gene: TRBJ2-5
clone size: -

CDR3 protein: CASRQDRGSYEQYF
CDR3 DNA: TGTGCCAGCAGGCAGGACAGGGGCTCCTACGAGCAGTACTTC
V gene: TRBV5-4
D gene: TRBD1
J gene: TRBJ2-7
clone size: -

CDR3 protein: CASRRASGMTNEQYF
CDR3 DNA: TGTGCCAGCAGGCGGGCTAGCGGGATGACTAACGAGCAGTACTTC
V gene: TRBV7-9
D gene: TRBD2
J gene: TRBJ2-7
clone size: -

CDR3 protein: CATSSSIVSGVAYNEQFF
CDR3 DNA: TGTGCCACCAGCAGCTCCATCGTCTCGGGAGTCGCCTACAATGAGCAGTTCTTC
V gene: TRBV15
D gene: -
J gene: TRBJ2-1
clone size: -

CDR3 protein: CASGVVREVLTF
CDR3 DNA: TGTGCCAGCGGGGTTGTCCGTGAGGTCCTGACTTTC
V gene: TRBV7-9
D gene: -
J gene: TRBJ2-6
clone size: -

CDR3 protein: CASSLLGQGARRDYGYTF
CDR3 DNA: TGTGCCAGCAGTTTGTTGGGACAGGGGGCGAGAAGGGACTATGGCTACACCTTC
V gene: TRBV27
D gene: TRBD1
J gene: TRBJ1-2
clone size: -

CDR3 protein: CASRLQGESGTQYF
CDR3 DNA: TGTGCCAGCAGACTCCAGGGTGAAAGTGGGACCCAGTACTTC
V gene: TRBV2
D gene: -
J gene: TRBJ2-5
clone size: -